This T cell receptor beta chain was identified during a study of T cell changes during pregnancy in multiple sclerosis. The V gene's germline CDR1 is LNHNV and CDR2 YYDKDF (reference sequence). V gave up 0 bases and J gave up 11 bases, with 19 bases separating them. The CDR3 is made up of 16 amino acids. Sequencing was performed with immunoSEQ multiplex PCR; in TCRdb, only in-frame clones are kept and a portion is missing. Among approximately 30,000 clones listed, roughly nine tenths were seen once. Sequencing was performed on CD8+ T cells from peripheral blood mononuclear cells, taken in the third trimester of pregnancy. J is TRBJ1-4 and V is TRBV15; no definite D call. The TCR comes from a female donor with multiple sclerosis, enrolled in a pregnancy study. The CDR3 DNA sequence: TGTGCCACCAGCAGAGATCCAAGTGTTTTGCGGAGGAAACTGTTTTTT. Protein product: CATSRDPSVLRRKLFF. The whole variable domain, remainder taken from reference TRBV15 and TRBJ1-4, is DAMVIQNPRYQVTQFGKPVTLSCSQTLNHNVMYWYQQKSSQAPKLLFHYYDKDFNNEADTPDNFQSRRPNTSFCFLDIRSPGLGDTAMYLCATSRDPSVLRRKLFFGSGTQLSVL.